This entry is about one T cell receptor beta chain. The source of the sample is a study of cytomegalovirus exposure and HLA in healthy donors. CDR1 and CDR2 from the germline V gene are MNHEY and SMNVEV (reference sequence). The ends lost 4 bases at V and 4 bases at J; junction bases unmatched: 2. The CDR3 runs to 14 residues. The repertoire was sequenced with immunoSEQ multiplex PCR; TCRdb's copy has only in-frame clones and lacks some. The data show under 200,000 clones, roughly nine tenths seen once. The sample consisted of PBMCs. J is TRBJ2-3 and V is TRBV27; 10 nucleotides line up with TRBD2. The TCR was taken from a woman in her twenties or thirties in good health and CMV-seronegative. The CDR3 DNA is TGTGCCAGCAGTTCCCTAGCGGGAGCAGATACGCAGTATTTT. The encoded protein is CASSSLAGADTQYF.